The present TCR beta chain was sequenced within a study of blood T cell repertoires in COVID-19. Repertoires were generated with immunoSEQ multiplex PCR, while TCRdb's copy carries only in-frame clones and drops some. The sample holds roughly 200,000 clones, about nine tenths seen once. Per the germline V gene, CDR1 is SGDLS and CDR2 is YYNGEE. V dropped 3 bases and J dropped 0 bases, with 7 bases sitting between them. This CDR3 is built from 14 residues. Material for sequencing was peripheral blood. The chain combines TRBV9 with TRBJ1-3; unclear D gene. The receptor comes from a man aged 18 to 30 with active or convalescent COVID-19. In DNA, the CDR3 is TGTGCCAGCAGCGCTCAGGCCTCTGGAAACACCATATATTTT. Translated: CASSAQASGNTIYF.